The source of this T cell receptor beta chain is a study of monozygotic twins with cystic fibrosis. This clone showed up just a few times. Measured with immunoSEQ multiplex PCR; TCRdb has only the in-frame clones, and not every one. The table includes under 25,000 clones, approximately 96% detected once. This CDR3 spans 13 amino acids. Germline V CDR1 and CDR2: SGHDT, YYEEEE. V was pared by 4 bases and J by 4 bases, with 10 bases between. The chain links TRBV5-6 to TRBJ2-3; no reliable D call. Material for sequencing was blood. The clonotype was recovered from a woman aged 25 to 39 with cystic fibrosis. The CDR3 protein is CASSGGGADTQYF. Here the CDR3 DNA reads TGTGCCAGCAGCGGTGGTGGGGCAGATACGCAGTATTTT.